One and the same sample provided the 28 T cell receptor beta chains below, sequenced in a study of shared clonotypes between healthy human individuals. Profiled with immunoSEQ multiplex PCR; TCRdb holds only in-frame clones, not every one. The sample records fewer than 1.6 million clones, approximately 98.5% being singletons. Source material: naive CD4+ T cells sorted from blood. Described subset: CD45RA+ positively selected. The receptors originated from a young man in good health.

Written as DNA, the CDR3 is TGTGCCAGCAGCTCGCGACGAGAAGCTTTCTTT. Residues: CASSSRREAFF. V and J are TRBV7-8 and TRBJ1-1; D unresolved. Per the germline V gene, CDR1 is SGHVS and CDR2 is FQNEAQ. The V end was cut by 4 bases, the J end by 8 bases, with 8 bases between. CDR3 length equals 11 residues.

CDR3 sequence (DNA): TGCGCCAGCAGCTGGGGGACAGGGATTTACGAGCAGTACTTC. Translating gives CASSWGTGIYEQYF. The chain employs TRBV5-1 and TRBJ2-7; 9 bases agree with TRBD1. The CDR3 spans 14 residues. The germline V gene encodes CDR1 SGHRS and CDR2 YFSETQ. V dropped 3 bases and J dropped 4; count of bases not matched to a gene: 5.

V and J are TRBV5-1 and TRBJ2-3; D not resolved. The CDR3 consists of 16 residues. Germline V gene sequence: CDR1 SGHRS, CDR2 YFSETQ. Trimming removed 4 bases at V and 2 bases at J, with 17 bases between. The CDR3: CASSSGIGTVTDTQYF. The CDR3 nucleotides read TGCGCCAGCAGCAGTGGGATTGGAACCGTCACAGATACGCAGTATTTT.

The chain joins TRBV6-5 to TRBJ2-7; 9 bases line up with TRBD1. The CDR3 runs 15 residues. CDR1 is MNHEY and CDR2 is SVGAGI in the germline V gene. With V trimmed by 6 bases and J by 0 bases, 6 bases remained unmatched. The CDR3 region is CASSAGQGISYEQYF. The CDR3 DNA sequence: TGTGCCAGCAGCGCAGGACAGGGGATCTCCTACGAGCAGTACTTC.

V usage is TRBV27 and J usage is TRBJ2-2, with 11 bases matching TRBD1. Germline lookup yields CDR1 MNHEY and CDR2 SMNVEV (reference sequence). The CDR3 covers 13 residues. J lost 5 bases, V lost 10 bases, and 3 bases had no gene match. The CDR3 DNA is TGTGCCACCGGGACAGGGGGAACCGGGGAGCTGTTTTTT. The encoded protein is CATGTGGTGELFF.

The rearrangement joins TRBV6-5 to TRBJ1-1, with 9 positions matching TRBD1. J gave up 0 bases and V 0 bases, and 2 bases lay outside the gene matches. The CDR3 spans 16 residues. Germline V gene sequence: CDR1 MNHEY, CDR2 SVGAGI. In nucleotides, the CDR3 is TGTGCCAGCAGTTACTCGGACAGGGGTTTGAACACTGAAGCTTTCTTT. It yields the protein CASSYSDRGLNTEAFF.

The V gene is TRBV7-9, the J gene TRBJ2-7; a weak D match, TRBD1 (6 bases). The CDR3 runs to 14 residues. Germline assignment: CDR1 SEHNR and CDR2 FQNEAQ (reference sequence). Trimming left V 5 bases short and J 0 bases short, with 11 bases between. CDR3 loop: CASSRTASSYEQYF. The CDR3 region has the DNA TGTGCCAGCAGCAGGACAGCCAGCTCCTACGAGCAGTACTTC.

The chain is built from TRBV11-2 and TRBJ2-3; a possible D gene is TRBD2 (7 bases). Trimming stripped 1 base from V and 11 bases from J, with 19 bases between. The length of the CDR3 is 15 residues. Germline loops: CDR1 SGHAT, CDR2 FQNNGV. The CDR3 DNA reads TGTGCCAGCAGCTTAGGAGGGAGGGGGTGGTTGGAGCAGTATTTT. Residues: CASSLGGRGWLEQYF.

The chain couples TRBV28 to TRBJ1-2; D not certain. Trimming took 5 bases from V and 6 from J, leaving 19 bases between them. Germline V gene data show CDR1 as MDHEN and CDR2 as SYDVKM. The CDR3 sequence is 15 residues long. This CDR3 reads CASSPQRPLHNGYTF. DNA of the CDR3: TGTGCCAGCAGTCCCCAGCGGCCGCTCCACAATGGCTACACCTTC.

This chain uses TRBV19 with TRBJ2-2; D is uncertain. Trimming left V 7 bases short and J 4 bases short, with 7 bases between. Germline CDR1 and CDR2: LNHDA and SQIVND (reference sequence). This CDR3 is 12 amino acids long. CDR3 DNA sequence: TGTGCCAGTAACTGGCTCACCGGGGAGCTGTTTTTT. This translates into CASNWLTGELFF. The variable domain in full, completed from reference TRBV19 and TRBJ2-2, reads DGGITQSPKYLFRKEGQNVTLSCEQNLNHDAMYWYRQDPGQGLRLIYYSQIVNDFQKGDIAEGYSVSREKKESFPLTVTSAQKNPTAFYLCASNWLTGELFFGEGSRLTVL.

The V call is TRBV30, the J call TRBJ2-1; D is perhaps TRBD2 (5 bases). This CDR3 spans 17 amino acids. V was clipped by 0 bases and J by 4 bases, with 19 bases between them. Germline CDR1 GTSNPN, CDR2 SVGIG (reference sequence). CDR3 DNA: TGTGCCTGGAGTGTACAATCGGACTCCAGACCTTACAATGAGCAGTTCTTC. This sequence encodes CAWSVQSDSRPYNEQFF.

The chain links TRBV14 to TRBJ2-6, with 8 bases identical to TRBD1. Germline V gene sequence: CDR1 SGHDN, CDR2 FVKESK. V gave up 0 bases and J gave up 0 bases; unmatched junction bases: 13. The CDR3 length is 21 residues. The CDR3 spells CASSQDEGTGNLSSGANVLTF. The CDR3 DNA sequence: TGTGCCAGCAGCCAAGACGAAGGGACAGGAAACCTAAGCTCTGGGGCCAACGTCCTGACTTTC.

V is TRBV9 and J is TRBJ2-1, with TRBD2 identical over 7 bases. J gave up 6 bases and V 0 bases, and 9 bases lay outside the gene matches. The CDR3 is 16 residues long. In germline, CDR1 is SGDLS, CDR2 YYNGEE. CDR3: CASSVVRLARSNEQFF. For the CDR3, the DNA is TGTGCCAGCAGCGTAGTAAGACTAGCAAGATCCAATGAGCAGTTCTTC.

The chain employs TRBV10-3 and TRBJ2-7; perhaps TRBD2 as D (6 bases). Trimming cost V 3 bases and J 0 bases, with 12 bases left between them. This CDR3 is built from 15 residues. Germline-derived CDR1 and CDR2 are ENHRY and SYGVKD. The CDR3 here is CAISDGGLRSYEQYF. The CDR3 coding sequence is TGTGCCATCAGTGATGGAGGGTTACGCTCCTACGAGCAGTACTTC.

The V gene is TRBV13, the J gene TRBJ2-3, with D perhaps matching TRBD2 (5 bases). The germline V gene encodes CDR1 PRHDT and CDR2 FYEKMQ (reference sequence). The CDR3 is made up of 17 amino acids. Trimming left V 1 base short and J 1 base short, with 15 bases between. DNA for the CDR3: TGTGCCAGCAGCTTAGTGGGCCGAGGGAACCGCACAGATACGCAGTATTTT. Its protein product is CASSLVGRGNRTDTQYF.

The V gene is TRBV29-1, the J gene TRBJ2-2; D is uncertain. The CDR3 runs 13 residues. The germline CDR1 and CDR2 sequences are SQVTM and ANQGSEA. Deletions cut 4 bases from V and 0 bases from J, with 6 bases between. The CDR3 region is CSVGDPNTGELFF. The CDR3 DNA is TGCAGCGTTGGGGATCCGAACACCGGGGAGCTGTTTTTT.

This chain links TRBV10-3 with TRBJ2-5; D unclear. Germline V gene sequence: CDR1 ENHRY, CDR2 SYGVKD. With 0 bases removed from V and 5 bases from J, the gap between germline ends came to 13 bases. The CDR3 contains 15 residues. The CDR3 DNA follows: TGTGCCATCAGTGAGTCCCGGATCGTTGGGGAGACCCAGTACTTC. This gives the protein CAISESRIVGETQYF.

CDR3 nucleotide sequence: TGTGCCAGTAGTGTCTTCCGGGACATTTACTATGGCTACACCTTC. This encodes CASSVFRDIYYGYTF. The rearrangement joins TRBV19 to TRBJ1-2; possible D gene TRBD1, 6 bases. Deletions cut 5 bases from V and 3 bases from J, with 16 bases between. The CDR3 contains 15 residues. Germline V gives CDR1 LNHDA, CDR2 SQIVND (reference sequence).

The J gene is TRBJ2-5, the V gene TRBV19, with TRBD2 matching 10 bases. Trimming at V came to 7 bases and at J to 4 bases, leaving 6 bases not matched to a gene. The germline CDR1 and CDR2 sequences are LNHDA and SQIVND (reference sequence). The CDR3 consists of 14 residues. This CDR3 is CASNDLAGAETQYF. DNA of the CDR3: TGTGCCAGTAATGATCTAGCGGGAGCAGAGACCCAGTACTTC.

The chain recombines TRBV6-5 with TRBJ2-7; tentative D call: TRBD2 (6 bases). CDR3 length equals 13 residues. Trimming removed 6 bases from V and 3 bases from J, with 12 bases in between. Germline V CDR1 and CDR2: MNHEY, SVGAGI. CDR3 bases: TGTGCCAGCAGGACGGAGGGGTTCTACGAGCAGTACTTC. Residues: CASRTEGFYEQYF.

In its sample, this clone was seen once. The chain employs TRBV27 and TRBJ1-2, with D possibly being TRBD1 (6 bases). Germline V CDR1 and CDR2: MNHEY, SMNVEV (reference sequence). Trimming removed 6 bases from V and 2 bases from J, with 10 bases in between. The CDR3 has 13 residues. The CDR3 DNA reads as TGTGCCAGCAGATCTGGGGGCAACTATGGCTACACCTTC. Translated, it gives CASRSGGNYGYTF.

The chain links TRBV4-3 to TRBJ2-7; 8 bases match TRBD1. Germline CDR1 reads LGHNA; CDR2 reads YSLEER. Unmatched junction bases numbered 7, after V lost 3 bases and J lost 6 bases. CDR3 length equals 14 residues. CDR3 nucleotide sequence: TGCGCCAGCAGCCAGACCAGGGGGCGCCCCGAGCAGTACTTC. Amino acid sequence: CASSQTRGRPEQYF.

J is TRBJ2-7 and V is TRBV7-2; D call uncertain. The CDR3 covers 12 residues. V was cut by 7 bases and J by 5 bases, with 12 bases left in between. Germline CDR1 SGHTA, CDR2 FQGNSA. The CDR3, as DNA: TGTGCCAGCACCTACCCCTCTCACGAGCAGTACTTC. This sequence encodes CASTYPSHEQYF.

The gene calls are TRBV5-4 and TRBJ2-3; possibly TRBD1 for D (6 bases). V shed 3 bases and J shed 1 base, with 12 bases lying between them. CDR1 and CDR2 (germline): SGHNT, YYREEE (reference sequence). This CDR3 comprises 15 residues. The CDR3 spells CASSSYRDRTDTQYF. CDR3 DNA sequence: TGTGCCAGCAGCTCATACAGGGATCGCACAGATACGCAGTATTTT.

The chain carries TRBV5-1 and TRBJ2-7; 7 bases agree with TRBD2. Germline lookup yields CDR1 SGHRS and CDR2 YFSETQ. This CDR3 comprises 14 residues. Trimming cost V 4 bases and J 5 bases; bases outside gene matches: 9. The CDR3 nucleotides read TGCGCCAGCAGCCCTACGGGGGGTCTAGACGAGCAGTACTTC. This codes for CASSPTGGLDEQYF.

This sequence joins TRBV5-5 and TRBJ1-3; no clear D. The V and J ends lost 1 base and 3 bases respectively, with 11 bases between them. This CDR3 comprises 15 residues. Germline values: CDR1 SGHKS, CDR2 YYEKEE (reference sequence). The chain's CDR3 is CASSLQQFSGNTIYF. The CDR3 bases are TGTGCCAGCAGCTTGCAGCAGTTTAGTGGAAACACCATATATTTT.

J is TRBJ2-7 and V is TRBV5-1, with D possibly being TRBD1 or TRBD2 (6 bases each). Trimming cost V 4 bases and J 2 bases, with 10 bases left between them. This CDR3 contains 13 residues. The germline V gene has CDR1 SGHRS and CDR2 YFSETQ. This chain's CDR3 is CASSRGEAYEQYF. The CDR3 bases are TGCGCCAGCAGCAGGGGGGAAGCCTACGAGCAGTACTTC.

The chain uses TRBV6-5 and TRBJ2-7, with unresolved D. The CDR3 covers 15 residues. Deletions cut 0 bases from V and 0 bases from J, with 9 bases between. Germline V lookup: CDR1 MNHEY, CDR2 SVGAGI. Here the CDR3 reads CASSYSVGSSYEQYF. Written as DNA, the CDR3 is TGTGCCAGCAGTTACTCTGTCGGAAGCTCCTACGAGCAGTACTTC.